One sample yielded the 30 T cell receptor beta chains listed below, sequenced in a study of identical twins. TCRdb re-called the 5' RACE reads with MiXCR, one entry per CDR3 protein. The sample lists fewer than 350,000 distinct CDR3 sequences; 6.5% to 9.5% were seen once. The same sample was also used in a study of yellow fever vaccine responses in identical twins.

The sequencing sample was made of memory (CD45RO+) T cells sorted from blood. Every receptor here comes from a woman aged 18-30 years in good health.

CDR3 loop: CASSQGRGKESPLHF. CDR3 nucleotides: TGCGCCAGCAGCCAGGGACGAGGGAAGGAGTCACCCCTCCACTTT. The J gene is TRBJ1-6, the V gene TRBV4-1; D possibly corresponds to TRBD1 (5 bases). Germline V gene data show CDR1 as MGHRA and CDR2 as YSYEKL. Between the trimmed V and J ends, which lost 3 bases and 10 bases, there was a span of 16 bases. There are 15 residues in the CDR3.

In this sample, this clonotype turned up many times. This chain joins TRBV4-2 and TRBJ2-7, with TRBD1 as a possible D gene (6 bases). CDR3 length equals 13 residues. V dropped 3 bases and J dropped 7 bases, with 13 bases sitting between them. CDR1 and CDR2 from the germline V gene are LGHNA and YNFKEQ. CDR3 loop: CASSHPGAREQYF. CDR3 bases: TGTGCCAGCAGCCATCCAGGGGCGCGGGAGCAGTACTTC.

This clonotype was counted a few times. The CDR3 sequence is CASSSQALAGPGELFF. CDR3 coding DNA: TGTGCCAGCAGCTCCCAGGCACTAGCGGGTCCCGGGGAGCTGTTTTTT. The chain links TRBV11-3 to TRBJ2-2, with TRBD2 matching over 9 bases. J gave up 6 bases and V 4 bases, and 9 bases lay outside the gene matches. The germline V gene encodes CDR1 SGHNT and CDR2 YENEEA. CDR3 length: 16 amino acids.

This clonotype was seen many times. The chain couples TRBV6-2 or TRBV6-3 to TRBJ2-7; D not certain. The V and J ends lost 6 bases and 0 bases respectively, with 3 bases between them. Germline V gives CDR1 MNHEY, CDR2 SVGEGT. The CDR3 spans 11 residues. The CDR3 DNA is TGTGCCAGCAGCCGCTCCTACGAGCAGTACTTC. This translates into CASSRSYEQYF.

In this sample, this clonotype turned up many times. The chain has TRBV12-3 or TRBV12-4 and TRBJ1-2; a possible D gene is TRBD1 (5 bases). CDR3 size: 11 residues. With 5 bases removed from V and 8 bases from J, the gap between germline ends came to 9 bases. This chain's CDR3 is CASSGGIGYTF. DNA of the CDR3: TGTGCCAGCAGTGGGGGGATCGGCTACACCTTC.

This clonotype was seen at least ten times. The chain has TRBV7-9 and TRBJ2-7; D possibly matches TRBD1 or TRBD2 (5 bases each). The CDR3 covers 12 residues. The ends were cut back, 2 bases at V and 6 bases at J, with 8 bases in the middle. Per the germline V gene, CDR1 is SEHNR and CDR2 is FQNEAQ (reference sequence). The CDR3 spells CASSLPGTEQYF. The CDR3 bases are TGTGCCAGCAGCTTACCCGGGACCGAGCAGTACTTC.

There are many counts of this clonotype. The J gene is TRBJ2-3, the V gene TRBV5-1, with 7 bases lining up with TRBD2. CDR1 is SGHRS and CDR2 is YFSETQ in the germline V gene. This CDR3 contains 15 residues. V gave up 4 bases and J gave up 0 bases; unmatched junction bases: 5. The CDR3 nucleotides are TGCGCCAGCAGCCCCCTCGGGAGGAGCACAGATACGCAGTATTTT. As protein: CASSPLGRSTDTQYF.

This clonotype occurred a few times. V and J are TRBV7-3 and TRBJ2-5; D may be TRBD2 (6 bases). The ends were cut back, 2 bases at V and 2 bases at J, with 12 bases in the middle. From germline, CDR1 is SGHTA and CDR2 FQGTGA. This CDR3 comprises 15 residues. CDR3 in amino acids: CASSLAGGIQETQYF. CDR3 bases: TGTGCCAGCAGCTTAGCCGGCGGGATTCAAGAGACCCAGTACTTC.

J is TRBJ2-7 and V is TRBV20-1; TRBD2 agrees at 8 bases. Unmatched junction bases numbered 4, after V lost 0 bases and J lost 0 bases. This CDR3 spans 15 amino acids. Germline CDR1 DFQATT, CDR2 SNEGSKA (reference sequence). The CDR3 loop is CSARDSGASSYEQYV. CDR3 in DNA: TGCAGTGCTAGAGATAGCGGGGCGAGCTCCTACGAGCAGTACGTC.

The V call is TRBV3-1, the J call TRBJ1-4; D might be TRBD1 (5 bases). The germline V and J ends were trimmed by 2 bases and 7 bases, with 11 bases remaining between them. This CDR3 is 14 amino acids long. The germline V gene has CDR1 LGHDT and CDR2 YNNKEL (reference sequence). The CDR3 is CASSQWDRGEKLFF. For the CDR3, the DNA is TGTGCCAGCAGCCAATGGGACCGGGGTGAAAAACTGTTTTTT.

V gene TRBV24-1 combines with J gene TRBJ1-4; perhaps TRBD1 as D (5 bases). The CDR3 spans 16 residues. V lost 8 bases, J lost 1 base, and 16 bases lay in between. Germline-derived CDR1 and CDR2 are KGHDR and SFDVKD. The CDR3, as DNA: TGTGCCACCATAATCTGGGACTCAGAAACTAATGAAAAACTGTTTTTT. It is translated as CATIIWDSETNEKLFF.

This clonotype was seen a handful of times. The chain joins TRBV24-1 to TRBJ2-2, with D possibly matching TRBD1 (6 bases). V lost 8 bases and J lost 1, with 10 bases in between. Germline CDR1 and CDR2: KGHDR and SFDVKD. CDR3 size: 14 residues. The CDR3 nucleotides are TGTGCCACCAAGGGGGATATGAACACCGGGGAGCTGTTTTTT. Protein: CATKGDMNTGELFF.

This clonotype turned up a few times. The chain links TRBV5-6 to TRBJ2-2; D is unclear. The CDR3 consists of 11 residues. V was pared by 7 bases and J by 2 bases, with 3 bases between. Germline assignment: CDR1 SGHDT and CDR2 YYEEEE. CDR3 DNA: TGTGCCAGCCAAAACACCGGGGAGCTGTTTTTT. This translates into CASQNTGELFF.

The chain is built from TRBV5-4 and TRBJ1-1; no reliable D call. CDR3 size: 14 residues. Germline CDR1 SGHNT, CDR2 YYREEE (reference sequence). With 3 bases removed from V and 5 bases from J, the gap between germline ends came to 14 bases. In DNA form, the CDR3 reads TGTGCCAGCAGCTCCGACACCCTCGCGACTGAAGCTTTCTTT. It yields the protein CASSSDTLATEAFF.

Ten or more counts support this clonotype. The rearrangement joins TRBV18 to TRBJ2-1; 9 nucleotides line up with TRBD2. Germline CDR1 KGHSH, CDR2 LQKENI. Trimming removed 3 bases from V and 5 bases from J; junction bases left unmatched: 5. The CDR3 is 15 amino acids. CDR3 amino acids: CASSPRLAANNEQFF. CDR3 coding DNA: TGTGCCAGCTCACCGAGACTAGCGGCAAACAATGAGCAGTTCTTC.

This clonotype came up many times. V usage is TRBV27 and J usage is TRBJ2-3, with D perhaps assigned TRBD1 or TRBD2 (5 bases each). Trimming removed 3 bases at V and 2 bases at J, with 9 bases between. CDR1 is MNHEY, CDR2 SMNVEV, per germline (reference sequence). The CDR3 has 14 amino acids. The CDR3 sequence: CASSFGGPTDTQYF. The CDR3 DNA sequence: TGTGCCAGCAGTTTTGGGGGACCCACAGATACGCAGTATTTT.

This clonotype was counted at least ten times. The chain has TRBV12-3 or TRBV12-4 and TRBJ2-6, with D unclear. V was trimmed by 3 bases and J by 0 bases, leaving 9 bases between them. The CDR3 totals 16 residues. CDR3 residues: CASSFLRPSGANVLTF. The CDR3 DNA reads as TGTGCCAGCAGTTTTCTCAGGCCCTCTGGGGCCAACGTCCTGACTTTC.

This clonotype was detected a few times. The gene calls are TRBV29-1 and TRBJ2-2, with TRBD2 as a possible D gene (6 bases). CDR1 SQVTM and CDR2 ANQGSEA come from the germline V gene. There are 17 residues in the CDR3. The V end was cut by 6 bases, the J end by 4 bases, with 24 bases between. The chain's CDR3 is CSVTGTQVGGATGELFF. The CDR3 nucleotides read TGCAGCGTCACCGGGACCCAGGTCGGCGGGGCCACCGGGGAGCTGTTTTTT.

This sequence joins TRBV3-1 and TRBJ2-1; 9 bases are shared with TRBD2. Per the germline V gene, CDR1 is LGHDT and CDR2 is YNNKEL (reference sequence). V shed 7 bases, J shed 7 bases, and the junction held 11 bases outside the gene matches. This CDR3 has 15 residues. As DNA, the CDR3 is TGTGCCAGCACCCATTTAGCGGGAGCCAGGAATGAGCAGTTCTTC. It is translated as CASTHLAGARNEQFF.

The chain employs TRBV21-1 and TRBJ1-4; the table assigns TRBD1, which was not confirmed against the DNA. TRBV21-1 is a pseudogene segment. The CDR3 contains 17 residues. CDR3 DNA: TGTGCCAGCAGCACGACCTTGGGGACAGCCAATAATGAAAAACTGTTTTTT. Translation: CASSTTLGTANNEKLFF.

This clonotype was seen many times. The chain uses TRBV18 and TRBJ1-1; unclear D gene. CDR3 size: 11 residues. The V end was cut by 3 bases, the J end by 4 bases, with 3 bases between. Germline CDR1 and CDR2: KGHSH and LQKENI. The CDR3 nucleotides are TGTGCCAGCTCACCGAGCACTGAAGCTTTCTTT. It yields the protein CASSPSTEAFF.

Ten or more counts support this clonotype. The genes are TRBV5-1 and TRBJ2-7; 12 nucleotides line up with TRBD2. The CDR3 is made up of 17 amino acids. Unmatched junction bases numbered 10, after V lost 3 bases and J lost 3 bases. From germline, CDR1 is SGHRS and CDR2 YFSETQ. The CDR3 nucleotides are TGCGCCAGCAGCTCGTCTCGACTAGCGGGAGAAAGCTACGAGCAGTACTTC. Protein sequence: CASSSSRLAGESYEQYF.

This clonotype occurred many times. The CDR3 loop reads CASSRTGGSNQPQHF. The CDR3 coding sequence is TGTGCCAGCAGCCGAACAGGGGGTAGCAATCAGCCCCAGCATTTT. The chain couples TRBV5-6 to TRBJ1-5, with 8 nucleotides matching TRBD1. CDR1 and CDR2 from the germline V gene are SGHDT and YYEEEE. The CDR3 has 15 amino acids. V lost 4 bases and J lost 0; bases outside the gene matches: 3.

In its sample, this clonotype was seen many times. The chain uses TRBV5-5 and TRBJ2-3, with 9 bases aligning to TRBD1. After removal of 4 bases from V and 6 bases from J, the junction contained 9 bases not matched to a gene. Germline CDR1 reads SGHKS; CDR2 reads YYEKEE (reference sequence). This CDR3 contains 15 residues. CDR3 bases: TGTGCCAGCAGCCCACGGACAGGGGCGGTTGATACGCAGTATTTT. This gives the protein CASSPRTGAVDTQYF.

In this sample, this clonotype turned up a few times. The rearrangement joins TRBV6-5 to TRBJ2-3; TRBD2 agrees at 13 bases. V gave up 0 bases and J gave up 4 bases; unmatched junction bases: 4. There are 17 residues in the CDR3. Germline assignment: CDR1 MNHEY and CDR2 SVGAGI. In nucleotides, the CDR3 is TGTGCCAGCAGTTACTCGGGGACTAGCGGGGTGGCAGATACGCAGTATTTT. This translates into CASSYSGTSGVADTQYF.

This clonotype was detected a few times. The V call is TRBV7-3, the J call TRBJ2-3, with TRBD2 matching over 10 bases. In germline, CDR1 is SGHTA, CDR2 FQGTGA. The ends lost 0 bases at V and 1 base at J; junction bases unmatched: 10. The CDR3 extends over 19 amino acids. CDR3 in DNA: TGTGCCAGCAGCTTAACGGCCGGGACTAGCGTTTTGGGCACAGATACGCAGTATTTT. Its protein product is CASSLTAGTSVLGTDTQYF.

On this clonotype: An end of the junction does not agree with germline; a read error may underlie this. V and J are TRBV9 and TRBJ2-3, with no clear D. Germline V gene lookup returns CDR1 SGDLS and CDR2 YYNGEE. This CDR3 region has 15 residues. The CDR3 region has the DNA TGTGCCAGCAGCGTAGGTGTGAAGAGCACAGATATGCAGTATTTT. This gives the protein CASSVGVKSTDMQYF.

Ten or more counts support this clonotype. The rearrangement links TRBV6-1 to TRBJ2-7; TRBD2 matches at 10 bases. Per germline, CDR1 MNHNS and CDR2 SASEGT. V trimming: 1 base; J trimming: 2 bases; junction bases outside the gene matches: 11. The CDR3 covers 18 residues. The chain's CDR3 is CASSEEGLADFLAYEQYF. The CDR3 coding sequence is TGTGCCAGCAGTGAAGAAGGACTAGCGGATTTTCTCGCCTACGAGCAGTACTTC.

This clonotype turned up a few times. The V gene is TRBV29-1, the J gene TRBJ2-4, with a possible D match to TRBD2 (7 bases). The germline CDR1 and CDR2 sequences are SQVTM and ANQGSEA. V lost 4 bases to trimming and J lost 7 bases, with 20 bases between them. The CDR3 loop spans 15 amino acids. The chain's CDR3 is CSVGGGVEAPNIQYF. Here the CDR3 DNA reads TGCAGCGTTGGGGGGGGCGTGGAAGCACCGAACATTCAGTACTTC. Using reference TRBV29-1 and TRBJ2-4 for the parts outside the CDR3, the full variable domain is SAVISQKPSRDICQRGTSLTIQCQVDSQVTMMFWYRQQPGQSLTLIATANQGSEATYESGFVIDKFPISRPNLTFSTLTVSNMSPEDSSIYLCSVGGGVEAPNIQYFGAGTRLSVL.

The table lists this clonotype with a few counts. The V gene is TRBV5-1, the J gene TRBJ2-7, with 7 bases lining up with TRBD1. V was pared by 3 bases and J by 6 bases, with 9 bases of the junction left unmatched. The CDR3 totals 14 residues. Germline V CDR1 and CDR2: SGHRS, YFSETQ. CDR3 nucleotides: TGCGCCAGCAGCTCAGGGACAGTGCTAGGCGAGCAGTACTTC. Translated: CASSSGTVLGEQYF.